These T cell receptor beta chains were read from a single sample in a study of a mutant IDH1 vaccine in newly diagnosed glioma. Profiling relied on immunoSEQ multiplex PCR, and the TCRdb table lists in-frame clones only, not all of them. The table records roughly 36,000 clones, approximately 87% of them present only once. For these TCRs, the target antigens are not known. The material was PBMCs, obtained from a glioma patient whose treatment included an IDH1 peptide vaccine. Receptors were obtained from a man in his forties with glioma. CDR3s include the opening cysteine and the closing phenylalanine or tryptophan. The D gene is left open where the match is weak. Expanded clones are given a class, and other clones once, few, many or no size at all.

j_call clone_size v_call d_call cdr3_nt cdr3_aa
TRBJ1-1 - TRBV7-9 TRBD1 TGTGCCAGCAGCCGATCGGGACAGGAAGCTTTCTTT CASSRSGQEAFF
TRBJ2-3 once TRBV30 - TGTGCCGGGACTCCGGACAAGGGCACAGATACGCAGTATTTT CAGTPDKGTDTQYF
TRBJ2-5 - TRBV7-2 TRBD1 TGTGCCAGCAGCTTAGCTGGACAGGGGCTGGAGACCCAGTACTTC CASSLAGQGLETQYF
TRBJ2-3 - TRBV9 TRBD1 TGTGCCAGCAGCCCCTGGACAGGGGACTTCAGCACAGATACGCAGTATTTT CASSPWTGDFSTDTQYF
TRBJ2-3 - TRBV6-1 - TGTGCCACCCTCTTGGACACGTACACAGATACGCAGTATTTT CATLLDTYTDTQYF
TRBJ2-7 once TRBV2 - TGTGCCAGCAGCCTCAGGGTAAGCTACGAGCAGTACTTC CASSLRVSYEQYF
TRBJ2-6 - TRBV29-1 TRBD2 TGCAGCGTTGAGATAACTAGCGGGAGGTCTGGGGCCAACGTCCTGACTTTC CSVEITSGRSGANVLTF
TRBJ2-1 - TRBV6-4 TRBD2 TGTGCCAGCAGTGACGGGCCTAGCGGGCGGGCTGAGCAGTTCTTC CASSDGPSGRAEQFF
TRBJ1-5 - TRBV6-6 - TGTGCCAGCATGGGGGTCAGCAATCAGCCCCAGCATTTT CASMGVSNQPQHF
TRBJ1-2 - TRBV28 TRBD1 TGTGCCAGCAGGCGAATATCGACAGGGGACAACCCTAACTATGGCTACACCTTC CASRRISTGDNPNYGYTF
TRBJ2-7 few TRBV6-5 TRBD1 TGTGCCAGCAGTAGGCAGGGGGCGAGAGAGCAGTACTTC CASSRQGAREQYF
TRBJ1-6 - TRBV6-6 - TGTGCCAGCAGTCGGGACCCCGCTCTACCCCTCCACTTT CASSRDPALPLHF
TRBJ1-2 - TRBV2 - TGTGCCAGCAGCTTGACAGGATCTAACTATGGCTACACCTTC CASSLTGSNYGYTF
TRBJ2-7 - TRBV5-6 TRBD2 TGTGCCAGCAGCGTCGGACTAGCGGGATTCTACGAGCAGTACTTC CASSVGLAGFYEQYF
TRBJ2-3 - TRBV7-3 - TGTGCCAGTAGGGGTCCCGCCATCACAGATACGCAGTATTTT CASRGPAITDTQYF
TRBJ2-6 - TRBV10-3 TRBD2 TGTGCCATCAGTGAGTCGCCTAGCGGGTCCCCTGGGGCCAACGTCCTGACTTTC CAISESPSGSPGANVLTF
TRBJ2-3 - TRBV5-4 - TGTGCCAGCAGCTTGGAGGTTAGCGTATATACGCAGTATTTT CASSLEVSVYTQYF
TRBJ1-5 once TRBV28 - TGTGCCAGCAGTTTTGAGGGTGCGGTGGGCAATCAGCCCCAGCATTTT CASSFEGAVGNQPQHF
TRBJ1-2 - TRBV29-1 - TGCAGCGTTGGGGAGTATGGCTACACCTTC CSVGEYGYTF
TRBJ2-5 - TRBV5-1 - TGCGCCAGCAGCCTCAGTCCCTGGATAGGGGAGACCCAGTACTTC CASSLSPWIGETQYF
TRBJ1-3 - TRBV14 - TGTGCCAGCAGCAACAACCTAAACACCATATATTTT CASSNNLNTIYF
TRBJ2-7 - TRBV19 - TGTGCCAGTAGTACCGGGACGGCCCCCTACGAGCAGTACTTC CASSTGTAPYEQYF
TRBJ1-2 - TRBV29-1 TRBD1 TGCAGCGTTGAACCGGGACAGGGGATAGAGGGGAACTATGGCTACACCTTC CSVEPGQGIEGNYGYTF
TRBJ1-5 once TRBV7-9 - TGTGCCAGCAGCTTAGCAGGGAGTAATCAGCCCCAGCATTTT CASSLAGSNQPQHF
TRBJ2-1 - TRBV7-2 TRBD2 TGTGCCAGCCATAGCGGGGGCTCCTACAATGAGCAGTTCTTC CASHSGGSYNEQFF
TRBJ1-3 once TRBV7-2 - TGTGCCAGCAGTTCCCAGTGGGGGACTGGAAACACCATATATTTT CASSSQWGTGNTIYF
TRBJ2-7 - TRBV6-6 TRBD2 TGTGCCAGCACCCTGGGGGGGACTAGCGGGTCCCGGGAGTACTTC CASTLGGTSGSREYF
TRBJ1-2 - TRBV2 - TGTGCCAGCAGTGAATGGTCAGCAGCTAACTATGGCTACACCTTC CASSEWSAANYGYTF
TRBJ1-2 once TRBV2 TRBD1 TGTGCCAGCAGGGGCAGGGGACAGGGGAACTATGGCTACACCTTC CASRGRGQGNYGYTF
TRBJ1-6 - TRBV28 - TGTGCCAGCACCCCGTGGGGGGAAAGGCAACCCCTCCACTTT CASTPWGERQPLHF
TRBJ1-2 - TRBV4-1 TRBD1 TGCGCCAGCAGCCAAGTCAGGACAGGGGGGAACTATGGCTACACCTTC CASSQVRTGGNYGYTF
TRBJ1-4 - TRBV6-5 - TGTGCCAGCAGCCCGACAGTAGCAACTAATGAAAAACTGTTTTTT CASSPTVATNEKLFF
TRBJ1-5 - TRBV7-8 - TGTGCCAGCAGCCCAGGACCCAGCCAGCCCCAGCATTTT CASSPGPSQPQHF
TRBJ2-1 once TRBV7-3 - TGTGCCAGCAGCTTAGAGAGGGCTAGCGTCCATGAGCAGTTCTTC CASSLERASVHEQFF
TRBJ1-1 - TRBV29-1 TRBD1 TGCAGCGTTGCACAGGGGTGGGGCACTGAAGCTTTCTTT CSVAQGWGTEAFF
TRBJ1-1 - TRBV27 - TGTGCCAGCAGTCCAATCCCGGGACGGGGAAACACTGAAGCTTTCTTT CASSPIPGRGNTEAFF
TRBJ1-6 - TRBV11-2 - TGTGCCAGCAGCCCCGGCAGGGATTCGAGGGGGAATTCACCCCTCCACTTT CASSPGRDSRGNSPLHF
TRBJ1-1 - TRBV5-4 - TGTGCCAGCAGCCGAAACAGGGCACAGTGGAGCGCTTTCTTT CASSRNRAQWSAFF
TRBJ2-7 - TRBV5-1 - TGCGCCACATCGACAATGGGGGGTAACGACGAGCAGTACTTC CATSTMGGNDEQYF
TRBJ2-3 few TRBV29-1 - TGCAGCGTTGAGGACGGGATTTACACAGATACGCAGTATTTT CSVEDGIYTDTQYF
TRBJ1-1 - TRBV11-2 - TGTGCCAGCAGCGTTTGGGCCAGGGACCAAACTGAAGCTTTCTTT CASSVWARDQTEAFF
TRBJ2-7 - TRBV5-8 - TGTGCCAGCAGCTCCCGGACTGGGGTGGACGAGCAGTACTTC CASSSRTGVDEQYF
TRBJ1-5 - TRBV7-8 - TGTGCCAGCAGCTTATGGAGCGGCTCCAATCAGCCCCAGCATTTT CASSLWSGSNQPQHF
TRBJ2-5 - TRBV2 TRBD1 TGTGCCAGCAGTGCACAGGGGTCCCAGTACTTC CASSAQGSQYF
TRBJ1-3 - TRBV25-1 - TGTGCCAGCCGAGACCCCTCTGGAAACACCATATATTTT CASRDPSGNTIYF